These T cell receptor beta chains were read from a single sample in a study of radiation and T cells in renal cell carcinoma. The assay was immunoSEQ multiplex PCR, and TCRdb's table has in-frame clones only and misses some. The sample carries 150,000 to 190,000 clones, roughly 87% recorded once. Material: blood, obtained from a patient whose treatment included radiotherapy and nephrectomy. The receptors were sampled from a woman aged 50 to 60 with renal cell carcinoma. CDR3s include the opening cysteine and the closing phenylalanine or tryptophan. A D gene is named only where the DNA matches it firmly. Rows may omit the clone size; those that give it use once, few, many or a size class.

size,V,J,D,DNA,CDR3
-,TRBV7-9,TRBJ1-5,-,TGTGCCAGCAGCTTGACGGGCCAACAGCCCCAGCATTTT,CASSLTGQQPQHF
-,TRBV7-2,TRBJ1-1,-,TGTGCCAGCACCAAACCGCCCCCAGGCACTGAAGCTTTCTTT,CASTKPPPGTEAFF
-,TRBV25-1,TRBJ2-5,-,TGTGCCAGCAGTGCGCTCAGGGGCGCTGGCCAAGAGACCCAGTACTTC,CASSALRGAGQETQYF
few,TRBV20-1,TRBJ2-3,-,TGCAGTGCTACACTAGTCGATACGCAGTATTTT,CSATLVDTQYF
-,TRBV9,TRBJ2-3,-,TGTGCCAGCAGCGTAGTTTGGGGGGGCCCCACAGATACGCAGTATTTT,CASSVVWGGPTDTQYF
-,TRBV5-4,TRBJ2-3,TRBD2,TGTGCCAGCAGCTTACGACTAGCGGGGTACACAGATACGCAGTATTTT,CASSLRLAGYTDTQYF
-,TRBV30,TRBJ2-7,-,TGTGCCTGGACCGCGAACAAGGCCTCCTACGAGCAGTACTTC,CAWTANKASYEQYF
-,TRBV4-2,TRBJ2-3,TRBD2,TGTGCCAGCAGCCAAGATTACCAGCGGGGGAGCACAGATACGCAGTATTTT,CASSQDYQRGSTDTQYF
-,TRBV11-3,TRBJ2-3,-,TGTGCCAGCAGCTTAGACTTTGGTACGCAGTATTTT,CASSLDFGTQYF
-,TRBV29-1,TRBJ2-7,-,TGCAGCATCCAGCTCGGGGCCCCCTACGAGCAGTACTTC,CSIQLGAPYEQYF
-,TRBV7-9,TRBJ2-7,TRBD2,TGTGCCAGCACCTCTAGCGGGGCGGACGAGCAGTACTTC,CASTSSGADEQYF
-,TRBV12-5,TRBJ2-7,-,TGTGCTAGTGGTTTAATCGTCGGGGTCGACTTCTCCTACGAGCAGTACTTC,CASGLIVGVDFSYEQYF
-,TRBV25-1,TRBJ2-3,-,TGTGCCAGCAGGGAGACAGCACACACAGATACGCAGTATTTT,CASRETAHTDTQYF
-,TRBV7-9,TRBJ1-2,-,TGTGCCAGCAGGGGGTTTCGGGACGGAGACTATGGCTACACCTTC,CASRGFRDGDYGYTF
-,TRBV4-1,TRBJ2-3,TRBD2,TGCGCCAGCAGCCAAGTTATGACTAGCGGGGTGGCAGATACGCAGTATTTT,CASSQVMTSGVADTQYF
-,TRBV11-2,TRBJ1-5,TRBD1,TGTGCCAGCAGCTCCCAACAGGGGACCAATCAGCCCCAGCATTTT,CASSSQQGTNQPQHF